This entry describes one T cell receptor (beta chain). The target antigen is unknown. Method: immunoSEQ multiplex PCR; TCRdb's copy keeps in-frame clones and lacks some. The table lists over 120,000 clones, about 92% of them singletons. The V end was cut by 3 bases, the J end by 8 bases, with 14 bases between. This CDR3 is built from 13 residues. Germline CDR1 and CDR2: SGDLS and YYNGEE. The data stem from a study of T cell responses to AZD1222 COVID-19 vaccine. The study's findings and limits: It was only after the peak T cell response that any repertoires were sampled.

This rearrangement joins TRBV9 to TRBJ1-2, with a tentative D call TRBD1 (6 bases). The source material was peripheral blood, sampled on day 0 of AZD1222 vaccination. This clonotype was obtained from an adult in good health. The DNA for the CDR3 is TGTGCCAGCAGCGCCCAGGGGTTTGTAGGCTACACCTTC. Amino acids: CASSAQGFVGYTF.